The T cell receptor (beta chain) described here comes from a study of CXCR3-negative and CXCR3-positive naive CD8 T cells. Across the study: Across all libraries, TRB reads numbered approximately 140 million, with about 1.5 +/- 0.3 million in each library. Study conclusions and caveats: From TRB CDR3 properties, TCR strength was inferred; surface CD5 did not differ between naive subsets. Hydrophobicity was higher for TRB CDR3s found in CXCR3-positive naive cells than in CXCR3-negative naive cells.

5' RACE that incorporated UMI labels was used to prepare the TRB cDNA libraries. Reprocessing the 5' RACE reads, TCRdb reports a single entry for every CDR3 protein and omits DNA. This sample's table has 55,000 to 65,000 distinct CDR3 sequences. A remark on this clonotype: Antigen unknown.

Naive CD8+ T cells displayed a CD45RO-CCR7+CD27+CD95- phenotype. The CDR3 loop spans 14 amino acids. The germline V gene has CDR1 SEHNR and CDR2 FQNEAQ (reference sequence). Sequenced sample: naive CXCR3- CD8+ T cells from blood. Subset specified: CD45RO-CCR7+CD27+CD95- naive CD8+ T cells lacking CXCR3 (TNR3-). The TCR comes from a human donor in good health. Some clones in this sample may be carry-over from other donors' samples. This rearrangement joins TRBV7-9 to TRBJ2-2. The CDR3 is CASSYTLGTGELFF.